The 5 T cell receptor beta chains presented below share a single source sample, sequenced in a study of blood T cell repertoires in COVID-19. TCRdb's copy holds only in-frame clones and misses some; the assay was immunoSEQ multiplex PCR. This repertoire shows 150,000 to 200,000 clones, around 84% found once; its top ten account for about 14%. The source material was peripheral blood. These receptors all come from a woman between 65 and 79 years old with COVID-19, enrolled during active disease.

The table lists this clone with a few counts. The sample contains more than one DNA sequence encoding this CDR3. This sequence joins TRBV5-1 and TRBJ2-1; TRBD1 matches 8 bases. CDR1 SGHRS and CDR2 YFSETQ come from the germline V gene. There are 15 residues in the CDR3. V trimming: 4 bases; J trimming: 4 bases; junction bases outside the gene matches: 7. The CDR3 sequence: CASSTGTGVYNEQFF. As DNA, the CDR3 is TGCGCCAGCAGCACCGGGACAGGCGTTTACAATGAGCAGTTCTTC.

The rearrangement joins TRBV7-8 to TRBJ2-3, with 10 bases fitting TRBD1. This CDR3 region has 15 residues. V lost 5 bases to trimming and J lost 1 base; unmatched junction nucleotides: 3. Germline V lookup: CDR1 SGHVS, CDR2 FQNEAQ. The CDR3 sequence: CASSVGTGGTDTQYF. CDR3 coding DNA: TGTGCCAGCAGCGTGGGGACAGGGGGCACAGATACGCAGTATTTT.

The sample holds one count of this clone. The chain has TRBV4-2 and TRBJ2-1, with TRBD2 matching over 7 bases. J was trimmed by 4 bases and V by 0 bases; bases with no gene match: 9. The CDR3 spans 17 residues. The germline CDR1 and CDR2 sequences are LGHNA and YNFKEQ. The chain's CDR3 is CASSQDGSWGGYNEQFF. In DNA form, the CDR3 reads TGTGCCAGCAGCCAAGATGGTAGTTGGGGGGGTTACAATGAGCAGTTCTTC.

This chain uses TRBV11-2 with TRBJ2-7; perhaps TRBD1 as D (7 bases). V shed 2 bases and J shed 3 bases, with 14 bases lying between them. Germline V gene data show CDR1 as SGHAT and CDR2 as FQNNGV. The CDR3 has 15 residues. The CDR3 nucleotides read TGTGCCAGCAGCTTAATACAGGGGAGGATCTACGAGCAGTACTTC. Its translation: CASSLIQGRIYEQYF.

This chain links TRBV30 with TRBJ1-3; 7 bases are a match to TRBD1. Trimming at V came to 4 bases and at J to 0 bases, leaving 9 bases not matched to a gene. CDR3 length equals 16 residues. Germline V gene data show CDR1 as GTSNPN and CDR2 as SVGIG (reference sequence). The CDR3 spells CAWTGDSTFSGNTIYF. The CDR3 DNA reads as TGTGCCTGGACAGGGGACAGCACCTTCTCTGGAAACACCATATATTTT.